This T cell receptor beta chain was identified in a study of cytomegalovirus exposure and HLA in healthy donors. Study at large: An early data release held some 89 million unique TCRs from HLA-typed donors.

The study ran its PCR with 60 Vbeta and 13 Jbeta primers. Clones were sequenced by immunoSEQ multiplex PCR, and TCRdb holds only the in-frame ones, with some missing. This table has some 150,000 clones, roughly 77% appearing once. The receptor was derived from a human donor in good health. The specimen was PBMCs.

In DNA form, the CDR3 reads TGTGCCAGCAGCTTTAGGGGGACCCAGTACTTC. Residues: CASSFRGTQYF. The rearrangement links TRBV5-6 to TRBJ2-5; TRBD1 is a possible D gene (5 bases). This CDR3 has 11 amino acids. Germline V gene lookup returns CDR1 SGHDT and CDR2 YYEEEE. V was cut by 2 bases and J by 7 bases, with 6 bases left in between.